The clone carrying this T cell receptor beta chain was counted once. The data originate from a study of control samples from healthy donors and cancer patients. The CDR3 consists of 16 residues. Germline V gives CDR1 SGHRS, CDR2 YFSETQ. Losses at the gene ends were 4 bases for V and 4 bases for J; bases not matched to a gene: 4. Profiled with immunoSEQ multiplex PCR; TCRdb holds only in-frame clones, not every one. The data contain over 100,000 clones, around 90% of them singletons. The receptor was isolated from a man aged 40-49 years in good health. The chain employs TRBV5-1 and TRBJ2-1, with 14 bases that match TRBD2. Sequenced: blood. The chain's CDR3 is CASSPGTSGGYNEQFF. The CDR3 coding sequence is TGCGCCAGCAGCCCGGGGACTAGCGGGGGATACAATGAGCAGTTCTTC. The full variable domain, with the rest looked up from reference TRBV5-1 and TRBJ2-1, is KAGVTQTPRYLIKTRGQQVTLSCSPISGHRSVSWYQQTPGQGLQFLFEYFSETQRNKGNFPGRFSGRQFSNSRSEMNVSTLELGDSALYLCASSPGTSGGYNEQFFGPGTRLTVL.